Here is one T cell receptor beta chain with its context. The antigen is undetermined. This specimen belongs to a study of T cells after posttransplantation cyclophosphamide. Study results and limitations: Donor-recipient repertoire similarity was low at 1-2 months, rising over year one. Blood and skin or GI T cell repertoires showed limited TRB overlap. Recipient CMV seropositivity and CMV reactivation strongly tracked TRB clonality.

Clones were sequenced by immunoSEQ multiplex PCR, and TCRdb holds only the in-frame ones, with some missing. The sample lists 32,000 or so clones; 70% to 90% were seen once. V lost 4 bases, J lost 1 base, and 8 bases lay in between. The CDR3 length is 13 residues. CDR1 and CDR2 (germline): SGHKS, YYEKEE (reference sequence). Sample: PBMCs. The TCR comes from a woman between 35 and 50 years old with a blood cancer, CMV-positive, and with a related stem cell donor. The rearrangement links TRBV5-5 to TRBJ2-5; D gene unclear. Here the CDR3 DNA reads TGTGCCAGCAGCCAGCAGGTCCAAGAGACCCAGTACTTC. Its protein is CASSQQVQETQYF.